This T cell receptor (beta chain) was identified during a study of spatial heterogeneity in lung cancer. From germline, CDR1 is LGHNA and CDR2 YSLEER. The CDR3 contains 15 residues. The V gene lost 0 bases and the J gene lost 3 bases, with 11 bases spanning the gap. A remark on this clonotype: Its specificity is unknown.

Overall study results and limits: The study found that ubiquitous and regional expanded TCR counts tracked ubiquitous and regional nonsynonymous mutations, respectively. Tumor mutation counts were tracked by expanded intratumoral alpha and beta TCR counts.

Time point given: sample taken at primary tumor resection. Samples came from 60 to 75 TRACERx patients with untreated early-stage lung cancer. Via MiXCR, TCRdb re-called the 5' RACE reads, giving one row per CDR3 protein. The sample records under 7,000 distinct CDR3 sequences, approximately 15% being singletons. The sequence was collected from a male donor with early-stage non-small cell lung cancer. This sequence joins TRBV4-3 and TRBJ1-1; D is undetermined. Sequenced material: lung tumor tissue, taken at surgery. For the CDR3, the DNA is TGCGCCAGCAGCCAAGAAATGGTCTCTTACACTGAAGCTTTCTTT. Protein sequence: CASSQEMVSYTEAFF.